This T cell receptor (beta chain) was documented in a study of control samples from healthy donors and cancer patients. TCRdb's copy holds only in-frame clones and misses some; the assay was immunoSEQ multiplex PCR. The sample holds approximately 150,000 clones, 85% to 95% seen once. Germline V lookup: CDR1 DFQATT, CDR2 SNEGSKA (reference sequence). The germline V and J ends were trimmed by 4 bases and 0 bases, with 13 bases remaining between them. This CDR3 is 14 amino acids long. This clonotype was obtained from a woman between 18 and 30 years old in good health. The chain uses TRBV20-1 and TRBJ2-7; a weak D match, TRBD1 (6 bases). Input material: blood. The CDR3 coding sequence is TGCAGTGCTATTGACAGGCGATACTCCTACGAGCAGTACTTC. It specifies CSAIDRRYSYEQYF.